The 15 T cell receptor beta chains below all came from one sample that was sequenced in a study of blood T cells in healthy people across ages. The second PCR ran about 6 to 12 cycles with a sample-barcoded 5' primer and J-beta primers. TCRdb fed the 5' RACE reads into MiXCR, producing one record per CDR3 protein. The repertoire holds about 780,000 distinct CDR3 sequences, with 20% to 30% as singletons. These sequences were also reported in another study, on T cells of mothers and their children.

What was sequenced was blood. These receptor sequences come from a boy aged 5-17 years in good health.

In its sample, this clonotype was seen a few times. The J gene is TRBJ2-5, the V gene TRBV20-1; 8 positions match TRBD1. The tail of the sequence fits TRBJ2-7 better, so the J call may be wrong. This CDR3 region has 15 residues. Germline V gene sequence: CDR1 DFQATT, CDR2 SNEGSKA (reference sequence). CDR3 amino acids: CSASPLGQGQNEQYF. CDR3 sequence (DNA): TGCAGTGCTAGCCCCCTCGGACAGGGACAGAACGAGCAGTACTTC.

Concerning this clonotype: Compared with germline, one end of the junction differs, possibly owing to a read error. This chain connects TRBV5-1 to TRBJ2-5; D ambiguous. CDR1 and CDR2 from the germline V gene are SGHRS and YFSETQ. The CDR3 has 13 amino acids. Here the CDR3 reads CAGSLIPGETQYF. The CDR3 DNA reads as TGCGCCGGCAGCTTGATCCCTGGAGAGACCCAGTACTTC.

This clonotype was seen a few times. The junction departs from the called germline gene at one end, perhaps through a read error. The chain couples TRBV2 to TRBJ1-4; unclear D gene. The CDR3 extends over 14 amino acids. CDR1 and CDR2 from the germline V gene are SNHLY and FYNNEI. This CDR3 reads CASREDGLNEKLFF. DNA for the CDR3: TGTGCCAGCAGAGAAGACGGACTCAATGAAAAACTGTTTTTT.

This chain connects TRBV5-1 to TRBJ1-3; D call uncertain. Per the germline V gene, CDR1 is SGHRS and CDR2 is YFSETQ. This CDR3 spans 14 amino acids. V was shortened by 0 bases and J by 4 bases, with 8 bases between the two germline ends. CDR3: CASSLDVSGNTIYF. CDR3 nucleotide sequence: TGCGCCAGCAGCTTGGATGTCTCAGGAAACACCATATATTTT. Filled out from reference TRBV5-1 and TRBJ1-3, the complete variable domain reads KAGVTQTPRYLIKTRGQQVTLSCSPISGHRSVSWYQQTPGQGLQFLFEYFSETQRNKGNFPGRFSGRQFSNSRSEMNVSTLELGDSALYLCASSLDVSGNTIYFGEGSWLTVV.

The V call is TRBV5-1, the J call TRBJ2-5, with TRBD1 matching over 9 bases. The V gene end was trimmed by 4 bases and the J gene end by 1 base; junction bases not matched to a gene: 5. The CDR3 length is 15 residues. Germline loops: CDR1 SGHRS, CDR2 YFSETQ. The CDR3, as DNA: TGCGCCAGCAGCGGTACGGACAGGGGCCAAGAGACCCAGTACTTC. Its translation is CASSGTDRGQETQYF.

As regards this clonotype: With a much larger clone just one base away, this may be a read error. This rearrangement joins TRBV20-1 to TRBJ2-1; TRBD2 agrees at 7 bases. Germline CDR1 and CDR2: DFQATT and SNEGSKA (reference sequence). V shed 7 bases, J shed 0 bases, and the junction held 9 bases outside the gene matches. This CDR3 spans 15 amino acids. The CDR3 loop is CSVLSRGSSYNEQFF. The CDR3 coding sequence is TGCAGTGTACTCTCGCGGGGGAGCTCCTACAATGAGCAGTTCTTC.

The CDR3, as DNA: TGTGCCAGCAGCTTGGGACTTGTGGGCCAAGAGACCCAGTACTTC. This codes for CASSLGLVGQETQYF. The chain is built from TRBV5-5 and TRBJ2-5; D uncertain. This CDR3 has 15 amino acids. Germline V CDR1 and CDR2: SGHKS, YYEKEE (reference sequence). V was trimmed by 0 bases and J by 1 base, leaving 10 bases between them.

CDR3 nucleotide sequence: TGTGCCAGCAGCTTCCCCGAACCCAATGAGCAGTTCTTC. Translated, it gives CASSFPEPNEQFF. This chain links TRBV7-2 with TRBJ2-5, with D hard to call. The end of the DNA fits TRBJ2-1 better, so the J call may be wrong. The CDR3 extends over 13 amino acids. The germline gives CDR1 SGHTA, CDR2 FQGNSA.

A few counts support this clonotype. The chain's CDR3 is CASSLGARQDRYEQYF. In DNA form, the CDR3 reads TGTGCCAGCAGCTTAGGGGCTCGACAGGATCGATACGAGCAGTACTTC. The chain employs TRBV7-2 and TRBJ2-7, with D perhaps TRBD1 (6 bases). Trimming removed 1 base at V and 4 bases at J, with 17 bases between. The CDR3 sequence is 16 residues long. Germline CDR1 reads SGHTA; CDR2 reads FQGNSA.

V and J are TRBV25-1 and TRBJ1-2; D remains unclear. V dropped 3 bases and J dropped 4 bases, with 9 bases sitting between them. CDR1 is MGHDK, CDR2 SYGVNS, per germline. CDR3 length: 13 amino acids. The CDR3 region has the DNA TGTGCCAGCAGTGAGAGGGTCGGCTATGGCTACACCTTC. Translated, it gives CASSERVGYGYTF.

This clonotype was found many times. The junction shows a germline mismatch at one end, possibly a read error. The CDR3: CASSGGVRETQYF. The CDR3 DNA reads as TGTGCCAGCAGTGGGGGGGTGCGGGAGACCCAGTACTTC. The chain joins TRBV5-1 to TRBJ2-5, with TRBD2 matching over 7 bases. This CDR3 region has 13 residues. Looked up from germline, CDR1 is SGHRS and CDR2 is YFSETQ.

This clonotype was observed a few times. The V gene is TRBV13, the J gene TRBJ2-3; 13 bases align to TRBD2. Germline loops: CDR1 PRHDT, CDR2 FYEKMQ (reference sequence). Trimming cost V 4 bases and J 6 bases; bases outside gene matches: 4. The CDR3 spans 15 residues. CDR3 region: CASSSGLAGYDTQYF. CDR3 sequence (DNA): TGTGCCAGCAGCTCGGGACTAGCGGGGTATGATACGCAGTATTTT. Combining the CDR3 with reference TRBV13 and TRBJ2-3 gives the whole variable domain AAGVIQSPRHLIKEKRETATLKCYPIPRHDTVYWYQQGPGQDPQFLISFYEKMQSDKGSIPDRFSAQQFSDYHSELNMSSLELGDSALYFCASSSGLAGYDTQYFGPGTRLTVL.

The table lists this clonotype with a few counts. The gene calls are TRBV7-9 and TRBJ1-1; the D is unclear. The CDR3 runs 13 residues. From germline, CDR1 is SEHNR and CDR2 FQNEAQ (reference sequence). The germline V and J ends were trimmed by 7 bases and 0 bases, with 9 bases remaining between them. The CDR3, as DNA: TGTGCCAGCACCCCAGGCTTGAACACTGAAGCTTTCTTT. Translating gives CASTPGLNTEAFF.

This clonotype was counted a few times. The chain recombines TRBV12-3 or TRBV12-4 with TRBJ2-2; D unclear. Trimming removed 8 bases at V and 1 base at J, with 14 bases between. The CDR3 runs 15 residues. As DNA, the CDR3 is TGTGCCAGCCGGATGGGAACAGAGAACACCGGGGAGCTGTTTTTT. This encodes CASRMGTENTGELFF.

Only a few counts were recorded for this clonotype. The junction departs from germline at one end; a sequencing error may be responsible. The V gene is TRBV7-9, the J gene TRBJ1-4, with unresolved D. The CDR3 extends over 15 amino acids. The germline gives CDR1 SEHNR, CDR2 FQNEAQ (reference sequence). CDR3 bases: TGTGCCAGCAGGAAGGGATTTCAGACTAATGAAAAATTGTTTTTT. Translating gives CASRKGFQTNEKLFF.